Listed here are 2 T cell receptor beta chains from one sample, sequenced in a study of cytomegalovirus exposure and HLA in healthy donors. The protocol was immunoSEQ multiplex PCR, while the TCRdb copy is restricted to in-frame clones and leaves out a portion. This table has about 120,000 clones, approximately 90% appearing once. Source material: PBMCs. These receptors were taken from a woman under 30 in good health and CMV-seronegative.

This sequence joins TRBV2 and TRBJ2-1; 7 positions match TRBD2. Germline CDR1 and CDR2: SNHLY and FYNNEI. The CDR3 consists of 16 residues. V trimming: 5 bases; J trimming: 5 bases; junction bases outside the gene matches: 12. The CDR3 nucleotides are TGTGCCAGCAGTTTCCCCCCGGGGGGACTTGACAATGAGCAGTTCTTC. It translates to CASSFPPGGLDNEQFF.

The J gene is TRBJ1-1, the V gene TRBV2, with 10 bases that match TRBD1. The CDR3 length is 14 residues. Germline CDR1 and CDR2: SNHLY and FYNNEI. The V gene end was trimmed by 4 bases and the J gene end by 5 bases; junction bases not matched to a gene: 4. Here the CDR3 reads CASSGQGARTEAFF. The DNA for the CDR3 is TGTGCCAGCAGTGGACAGGGGGCGCGGACTGAAGCTTTCTTT.